Presented here are 30 T cell receptor beta chains from one specimen sequenced in a study of cytomegalovirus exposure and HLA in healthy donors. The PCR made use of 60 Vbeta and 13 Jbeta primers. Sequenced by immunoSEQ multiplex PCR; TCRdb stores in-frame clones only, minus some. The data show about 38,000 clones, approximately 90% seen once. Sequencing was carried out using PBMCs. The source of these receptors is a woman aged 40 to 49 in good health and CMV-seropositive.

The chain combines TRBV9 with TRBJ2-1, with TRBD1 identical over 11 bases. The germline V gene encodes CDR1 SGDLS and CDR2 YYNGEE. V gave up 4 bases and J gave up 4 bases; unmatched junction bases: 4. The CDR3 extends over 15 amino acids. The CDR3 spells CASSQGQGEYNEQFF. The CDR3 nucleotides read TGTGCCAGCAGCCAGGGACAGGGGGAATACAATGAGCAGTTCTTC.

In this sample, this clone turned up once. The J gene is TRBJ2-2, the V gene TRBV10-3, with 14 nucleotides matching TRBD2. Germline-derived CDR1 and CDR2 are ENHRY and SYGVKD. CDR3 length: 17 amino acids. Trimming at V came to 4 bases and at J to 4 bases, leaving 5 bases not matched to a gene. The CDR3 sequence: CAISAGTSGGRTGELFF. As DNA, the CDR3 is TGTGCCATCAGTGCCGGGACTAGCGGGGGCCGCACCGGGGAGCTGTTTTTT.

The chain recombines TRBV7-3 with TRBJ1-1; D is unresolved. This CDR3 contains 14 residues. The ends were cut back, 5 bases at V and 1 base at J, with 11 bases in the middle. Germline V gene data show CDR1 as SGHTA and CDR2 as FQGTGA. The CDR3 is CASSAHGANTEAFF. In DNA form, the CDR3 reads TGTGCCAGCAGCGCTCACGGAGCGAACACTGAAGCTTTCTTT.

This clone appeared a few times. The rearrangement links TRBV5-1 to TRBJ1-4; the D gene is possibly TRBD1 (6 bases). The germline CDR1 and CDR2 sequences are SGHRS and YFSETQ. The CDR3 has 14 amino acids. Trimming took off 4 bases at V and 7 bases at J, with 14 bases between the two ends. The CDR3 DNA is TGCGCCAGCAGCGAACAGGGATTCGGTGAAAAACTGTTTTTT. Its translation is CASSEQGFGEKLFF.

This chain connects TRBV29-1 to TRBJ1-2; the D gene is possibly TRBD1 (6 bases). The CDR3 length is 16 residues. The V gene's germline CDR1 is SQVTM and CDR2 ANQGSEA. V was cut by 3 bases and J by 3 bases, with 20 bases left in between. The CDR3 nucleotides are TGCAGCGTTGACACAGGTCCCGCGACAGGTTACTATGGCTACACCTTC. Its translation: CSVDTGPATGYYGYTF. Full variable domain (outside the CDR3, taken from reference TRBV29-1 and TRBJ1-2): SAVISQKPSRDICQRGTSLTIQCQVDSQVTMMFWYRQQPGQSLTLIATANQGSEATYESGFVIDKFPISRPNLTFSTLTVSNMSPEDSSIYLCSVDTGPATGYYGYTFGSGTRLTVV.

The chain joins TRBV10-3 to TRBJ1-3; 8 nucleotides agree with TRBD1. The CDR3 is 17 amino acids. After removal of 7 bases from V and 0 bases from J, the junction contained 11 bases not matched to a gene. Germline CDR1 is ENHRY and CDR2 is SYGVKD. Here the CDR3 DNA reads TGTGCCATCAAGCCCGGCGGGACAGGCTTCTCTGGAAACACCATATATTTT. Translation gives CAIKPGGTGFSGNTIYF.

The rearrangement uses TRBV6-6 and TRBJ1-1; 11 bases fit TRBD1. The length of the CDR3 is 16 residues. The trim removed 2 bases at V and 1 base at J, leaving 3 bases unmatched. Germline lookup yields CDR1 MNHNY and CDR2 SVGAGI (reference sequence). The CDR3 loop is CASSYRTGGANTEAFF. In DNA form, the CDR3 reads TGTGCCAGCAGTTACAGGACAGGGGGCGCGAACACTGAAGCTTTCTTT.

The rearrangement uses TRBV7-7 and TRBJ2-5; TRBD1 aligns across 8 bases. Trimming took 5 bases from V and 3 from J; bases not matched to a gene: 5. CDR3 length equals 14 residues. In germline, CDR1 is SSHAT, CDR2 FNYEAQ (reference sequence). CDR3 nucleotide sequence: TGTGCCAGCAGCCTCCGGACAGGGAAAGAGACCCAGTACTTC. Its translation is CASSLRTGKETQYF.

The chain recombines TRBV7-2 with TRBJ1-5, with D perhaps matching TRBD1 (5 bases). This CDR3 region has 14 residues. The V end lost 3 bases, the J end lost 8 bases, and 14 bases lay between the germline ends. The germline V gene has CDR1 SGHTA and CDR2 FQGNSA. CDR3 sequence (DNA): TGTGCCAGCAGCTTCTACGGGGGTCAAGAGCCCCAGCATTTT. Amino acids: CASSFYGGQEPQHF.

This clone was observed a handful of times. This rearrangement joins TRBV10-1 to TRBJ1-1, with a tentative D call TRBD1 (6 bases). V lost 5 bases, J lost 8 bases, and 12 bases lay in between. Germline V CDR1 and CDR2: WNHNN, SYGVQD (reference sequence). The CDR3 consists of 12 residues. The CDR3 region is CASSSGAREAFF. Written as DNA, the CDR3 is TGCGCCAGCAGTTCAGGGGCCCGCGAAGCTTTCTTT.

The chain recombines TRBV7-2 with TRBJ2-1; D is unclear. The CDR3 sequence is 12 residues long. The germline V and J ends were trimmed by 1 base and 6 bases, with 4 bases remaining between them. Germline V gives CDR1 SGHTA, CDR2 FQGNSA. This CDR3 is CASSLGLNEQFF. The CDR3 DNA follows: TGTGCCAGCAGCTTAGGTCTCAATGAGCAGTTCTTC.

This clone was picked up one time. A read error may produce the germline difference seen at one junction end. The chain combines TRBV9 with TRBJ1-2; 8 nucleotides align to TRBD1. Per the germline V gene, CDR1 is SGDLS and CDR2 is YYNGEE. This CDR3 contains 15 residues. The CDR3 DNA reads as TGTGCCAGCAGCGTAGAGGCAGGGGGCGACTACGGCTACACCTTC. It specifies CASSVEAGGDYGYTF.

The chain employs TRBV10-3 and TRBJ1-3; D ambiguous. The CDR3 is 13 residues long. The ends were cut back, 6 bases at V and 4 bases at J, with 10 bases in the middle. Germline values: CDR1 ENHRY, CDR2 SYGVKD. The CDR3 sequence: CAISLNLGNTIYF. As DNA, the CDR3 is TGTGCCATCAGCCTTAATCTCGGAAACACCATATATTTT.

V usage is TRBV7-2 and J usage is TRBJ2-7; 7 nucleotides match TRBD2. The junction had 7 bases not matched to a gene; V was cut back by 8 bases and J by 3 bases. Germline V gene data show CDR1 as SGHTA and CDR2 as FQGNSA. This CDR3 contains 13 residues. The CDR3 DNA reads TGTGCCAGCGGGGGGGGACGGGTCTACGAGCAGTACTTC. Its translation is CASGGGRVYEQYF. The full variable domain, with the rest looked up from reference TRBV7-2 and TRBJ2-7, is GAGVSQSPSNKVTEKGKDVELRCDPISGHTALYWYRQSLGQGLEFLIYFQGNSAPDKSGLPSDRFSAERTGGSVSTLTIQRTQQEDSAVYLCASGGGRVYEQYFGPGTRLTVT.

This clone was seen more than once but under ten times. The CDR3, as DNA: TGTGCCAGCAGCTTAGTTTCCGTATACAATGAGCAGTTCTTC. Protein sequence: CASSLVSVYNEQFF. The J gene is TRBJ2-1, the V gene TRBV7-9; D unclear. Germline CDR1 and CDR2: SEHNR and FQNEAQ (reference sequence). The V and J ends lost 1 base and 4 bases respectively, with 8 bases between them. There are 14 residues in the CDR3.

This clone was seen only once. This chain uses TRBV5-1 with TRBJ1-3, with TRBD1 matching 7 bases. There are 16 residues in the CDR3. V shed 1 base, J shed 4 bases, and the junction held 8 bases outside the gene matches. The germline gives CDR1 SGHRS, CDR2 YFSETQ. The CDR3 sequence: CASSLSVTGEGNTIYF. The CDR3 bases are TGCGCCAGCAGCTTGTCCGTAACAGGGGAAGGAAACACCATATATTTT.

The V call is TRBV7-2, the J call TRBJ1-1; tentatively, D is TRBD1 (6 bases). The CDR3 length is 17 residues. Germline-derived CDR1 and CDR2 are SGHTA and FQGNSA. Deletions cut 4 bases from V and 1 base from J, with 19 bases between. CDR3: CASSSPYRAWENTEAFF. The CDR3 DNA is TGTGCCAGCAGCTCGCCATACAGGGCTTGGGAGAACACTGAAGCTTTCTTT.

The genes are TRBV7-7 and TRBJ2-3; TRBD1 aligns across 7 bases. The length of the CDR3 is 16 residues. V lost 5 bases to trimming and J lost 5 bases; unmatched junction nucleotides: 13. CDR1 is SSHAT and CDR2 is FNYEAQ in the germline V gene (reference sequence). The CDR3 spells CASSPDPWTGEDTQYF. The CDR3 DNA reads TGTGCCAGCAGCCCGGACCCCTGGACAGGAGAAGATACGCAGTATTTT.

The chain joins TRBV5-6 to TRBJ1-1; D not resolved. V was shortened by 0 bases and J by 1 base, with 13 bases between the two germline ends. The CDR3 has 16 residues. CDR1 and CDR2 (germline): SGHDT, YYEEEE. In DNA, the CDR3 is TGTGCCAGCAGCTTGGGTGGTAATTTGAGGAACACTGAAGCTTTCTTT. Its translation: CASSLGGNLRNTEAFF.

This chain uses TRBV5-4 with TRBJ2-5, with 9 bases aligning to TRBD2. The germline gives CDR1 SGHNT, CDR2 YYREEE (reference sequence). The CDR3 is 17 residues long. V dropped 2 bases and J dropped 2; count of bases not matched to a gene: 10. The CDR3 coding sequence is TGTGCCAGCAGCTTAGGGACTAGCCGTTCTGGGCAAGAGACCCAGTACTTC. This gives the protein CASSLGTSRSGQETQYF.

This chain joins TRBV4-3 and TRBJ2-3, with 12 bases aligning to TRBD2. The germline V gene has CDR1 LGHNA and CDR2 YSLEER. The CDR3 contains 16 residues. Trimming cost V 1 base and J 4 bases; bases outside gene matches: 3. The CDR3 loop is CASSQALAGGPDTQYF. The CDR3 DNA is TGCGCCAGCAGCCAAGCTCTAGCGGGGGGGCCAGATACGCAGTATTTT.

This sequence joins TRBV7-9 and TRBJ2-2, with D tentatively TRBD2 (6 bases). The ends were cut back, 1 base at V and 4 bases at J, with 13 bases in the middle. The CDR3 length is 16 residues. Germline assignment: CDR1 SEHNR and CDR2 FQNEAQ (reference sequence). The CDR3 region has the DNA TGTGCCAGCAGCTTAGGGGCACGGAGGGGCACCGGGGAGCTGTTTTTT. Amino acids: CASSLGARRGTGELFF.

This rearrangement joins TRBV4-3 to TRBJ2-5; tentative D call: TRBD2 (6 bases). V was clipped by 0 bases and J by 2 bases, with 22 bases between them. Germline V lookup: CDR1 LGHNA, CDR2 YSLEER. This CDR3 contains 19 residues. CDR3 sequence: CASSQDLLRVGRLQETQYF. The CDR3 nucleotides are TGCGCCAGCAGCCAAGACCTCTTGAGGGTAGGGAGGTTACAAGAGACCCAGTACTTC.

The chain uses TRBV7-9 and TRBJ2-7; 8 bases fit TRBD1. CDR1 is SEHNR and CDR2 is FQNEAQ in the germline V gene (reference sequence). The length of the CDR3 is 17 residues. V shed 2 bases and J 0 bases; nucleotides not matched to a gene: 9. CDR3 loop: CASSLTSGQGISYEQYF. DNA of the CDR3: TGTGCCAGCAGCTTAACCTCCGGACAGGGTATCTCCTACGAGCAGTACTTC.

The V and J genes are TRBV4-3 and TRBJ1-2, with a tentative D call TRBD1 (5 bases). Germline V lookup: CDR1 LGHNA, CDR2 YSLEER. The CDR3 sequence is 13 residues long. V was shortened by 4 bases and J by 2 bases, with 8 bases between the two germline ends. The CDR3 DNA reads TGCGCCAGCAGCCGGACACAAAACTATGGCTACACCTTC. This sequence encodes CASSRTQNYGYTF.

CDR3 sequence reads: CASSQVWDRGWGYTF. The CDR3 DNA reads as TGCGCCAGCAGCCAAGTATGGGACAGGGGTTGGGGCTACACCTTC. V and J are TRBV4-1 and TRBJ1-2; 10 bases fit TRBD1. Trimming took 1 base from V and 8 from J; bases not matched to a gene: 7. CDR1 is MGHRA, CDR2 YSYEKL, per germline. The CDR3 extends over 15 amino acids.

The CDR3 region has the DNA TGCGCCACCCGACAAGGCGTAAGCTACGAGCAGTACTTC. Residues: CATRQGVSYEQYF. This chain joins TRBV5-1 and TRBJ2-7; D call uncertain. Germline loops: CDR1 SGHRS, CDR2 YFSETQ. Between the trimmed V and J ends, which lost 9 bases and 3 bases, there was a span of 16 bases. The CDR3 has 13 amino acids.

The V and J genes are TRBV19 and TRBJ1-2; D perhaps matches TRBD1 (6 bases). CDR1 LNHDA and CDR2 SQIVND come from the germline V gene (reference sequence). Trimming shortened V by 4 bases and J by 2 bases, and 20 bases separated the two germline ends. This CDR3 contains 17 residues. CDR3 region: CASSKLPGQTINYGYTF. As DNA, the CDR3 is TGTGCCAGTAGTAAGCTACCAGGACAGACAATAAACTATGGCTACACCTTC.

The chain joins TRBV7-3 to TRBJ2-7; no clear D. V shed 0 bases and J shed 4 bases, with 13 bases lying between them. CDR1 and CDR2 (germline): SGHTA, FQGTGA. The CDR3 consists of 15 residues. CDR3 nucleotides: TGTGCCAGCAGCTTAACTCCATCTCTCCTATACGAGCAGTACTTC. Protein product: CASSLTPSLLYEQYF.

V and J are TRBV10-3 and TRBJ2-7; TRBD1 aligns across 9 bases. This CDR3 is built from 14 residues. After removal of 6 bases from V and 6 bases from J, the junction contained 9 bases not matched to a gene. Germline V lookup: CDR1 ENHRY, CDR2 SYGVKD. The CDR3: CAIRRTGGFIEQYF. CDR3 DNA: TGTGCCATCAGGCGCACAGGGGGCTTCATCGAGCAGTACTTC.